This note documents a single TCR beta chain sequence. These data belong to a study of long-term antiretroviral therapy in people with HIV. Survey-level immunoSEQ v3.0 assays were run. Profiling relied on immunoSEQ multiplex PCR, and the TCRdb table lists in-frame clones only, not all of them. The sample records roughly 15,000 clones, approximately 94% being singletons. This receptor was taken from a woman between 45 and 60 years old with HIV. The material sequenced was unsorted PBMCs, taken around 6.4 years after starting antiretroviral therapy.

The CDR3: CASSLGGGEETQYF. In DNA, the CDR3 is TGCGCCAGCAGCCTAGGAGGGGGGGAAGAGACCCAGTACTTC. V gene TRBV4-1 combines with J gene TRBJ2-5; D possibly corresponds to TRBD2 (7 bases). Trimming removed 4 bases at V and 3 bases at J, with 12 bases between. Looked up from germline, CDR1 is MGHRA and CDR2 is YSYEKL. This CDR3 is built from 14 residues.